This TCR beta chain was sequenced during a study of T cells in localized non-small cell lung cancer. The study, taken as a whole, reports: Measurement of T cell clonality placed uninvolved adjacent lung highest, above the level in tumor. Appearances in adjacent lung were noted for a median 57 of the top 100 tumor clones. Longer overall survival was linked to higher blood T cell density. Without multi-region sequencing, intratumor heterogeneity could not be excluded.

For this clone: What it binds is unknown.

Some clones are missing from TCRdb's copy, which holds only in-frame ones; the method was immunoSEQ multiplex PCR. The sample lists about 91,000 clones; approximately 88% were seen once. V lost 6 bases and J 3 bases, leaving 10 bases between the germline ends. From germline, CDR1 is SGHTA and CDR2 FQGTGA. This CDR3 spans 13 amino acids. The gene calls are TRBV7-3 and TRBJ2-3; D may be TRBD2 (5 bases). The sequence derives from a man aged 35 to 69 with stage I squamous cell lung carcinoma. Sequenced here: peripheral blood, sampled before any cancer treatment. The CDR3 sequence: CASSPGFTDTQYF. DNA for the CDR3: TGTGCCAGCAGTCCGGGGTTTACAGATACGCAGTATTTT.